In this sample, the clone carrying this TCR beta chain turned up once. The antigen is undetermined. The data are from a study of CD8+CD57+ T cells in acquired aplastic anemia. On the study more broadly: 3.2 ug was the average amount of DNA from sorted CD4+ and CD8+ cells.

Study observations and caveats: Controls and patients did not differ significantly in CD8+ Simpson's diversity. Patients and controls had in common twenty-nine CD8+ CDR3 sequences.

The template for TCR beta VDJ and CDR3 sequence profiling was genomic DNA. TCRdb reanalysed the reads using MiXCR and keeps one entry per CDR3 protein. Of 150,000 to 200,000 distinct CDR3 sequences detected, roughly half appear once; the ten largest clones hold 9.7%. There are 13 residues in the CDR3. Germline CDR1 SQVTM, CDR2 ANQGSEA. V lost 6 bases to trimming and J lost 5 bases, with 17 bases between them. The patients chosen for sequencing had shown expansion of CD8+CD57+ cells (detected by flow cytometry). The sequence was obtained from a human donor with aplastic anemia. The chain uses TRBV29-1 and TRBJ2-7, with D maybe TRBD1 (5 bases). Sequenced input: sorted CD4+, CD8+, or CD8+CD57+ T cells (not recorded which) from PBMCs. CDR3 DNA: TGCAGCGTGGCAGACAGCTCCTTAGACGAGCAGTACTTC. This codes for CSVADSSLDEQYF.